A single sample is the source of the 16 T cell receptor beta chains below, sequenced in a study of cytomegalovirus exposure and HLA in healthy donors. The primer mix had 60 Vbeta and 13 Jbeta primers. TCRdb's copy holds only in-frame clones and misses some; the assay was immunoSEQ multiplex PCR. The data hold about 150,000 clones, with approximately 80% observed a single time. The sequenced sample was PBMCs. These receptors were taken from a woman in her thirties or forties in good health and CMV-seronegative.

The chain couples TRBV7-3 to TRBJ1-1, with 7 bases lining up with TRBD1. Germline V gene sequence: CDR1 SGHTA, CDR2 FQGTGA. J lost 0 bases, V lost 1 base, and 5 bases had no gene match. This CDR3 region has 16 residues. The CDR3 DNA reads as TGTGCCAGCAGCTTAAATTCCGGGACAGTGAACACTGAAGCTTTCTTT. Amino acid sequence: CASSLNSGTVNTEAFF.

This clone was seen a handful of times. The rearrangement joins TRBV6-5 to TRBJ2-7; tentative D call: TRBD2 (6 bases). The length of the CDR3 is 14 residues. In germline, CDR1 is MNHEY, CDR2 SVGAGI. V was clipped by 2 bases and J by 4 bases, with 12 bases between them. CDR3 nucleotide sequence: TGTGCCAGCAGTTACGCCCCGGAGGGGTACGAGCAGTACTTC. It encodes CASSYAPEGYEQYF.

This clone was seen just once. One end of the junction varies from germline; a read error may be responsible. The chain has TRBV29-1 and TRBJ2-4, with D perhaps TRBD2 (6 bases). The germline V gene has CDR1 SQVTM and CDR2 ANQGSEA. The CDR3 has 14 residues. CDR3 sequence reads: CSVAETGTRNSQYF. The CDR3 DNA follows: TGCAGCGTCGCGGAAACTGGGACTCGGAACAGTCAGTACTTC.

The chain is built from TRBV4-1 and TRBJ1-2; D gene uncertain. Trimming took 2 bases from V and 7 from J, leaving 14 bases between them. Germline loops: CDR1 MGHRA, CDR2 YSYEKL. CDR3 size: 14 residues. CDR3 bases: TGCGCCAGCAGCCAATCCCGTTTGGTGAGTGGCTACACCTTC. It specifies CASSQSRLVSGYTF.

The chain employs TRBV4-1 and TRBJ1-5; TRBD1 is a possible D gene (5 bases). The ends were cut back, 6 bases at V and 4 bases at J, with 16 bases in the middle. CDR1 and CDR2 from the germline V gene are MGHRA and YSYEKL. The CDR3 is 15 residues long. The CDR3 loop is CASSQVAGKNQPQHF. The CDR3 DNA reads as TGCGCCAGCAGTCAGGTCGCAGGGAAGAATCAGCCCCAGCATTTT.

The table lists this clone with a few counts. V is TRBV11-3 and J is TRBJ2-3; D is perhaps TRBD2 (6 bases). Trimming cost V 0 bases and J 1 base, with 11 bases left between them. The CDR3 has 16 amino acids. The germline V gene encodes CDR1 SGHNT and CDR2 YENEEA. In DNA, the CDR3 is TGTGCCAGCAGCTTAGATTCGGCTAGCGGCACAGATACGCAGTATTTT. It specifies CASSLDSASGTDTQYF.

This clone was picked up one time. CDR3 DNA sequence: TGCGCCAGCAGCTTAAATACAGGGGGTGGCTACACCTTC. Amino acid sequence: CASSLNTGGGYTF. The chain employs TRBV5-1 and TRBJ1-2, with 8 positions matching TRBD1. This CDR3 region has 13 residues. Germline CDR1 is SGHRS and CDR2 is YFSETQ. The junction had 4 bases not matched to a gene; V was cut back by 2 bases and J by 7 bases.

The J gene is TRBJ2-1, the V gene TRBV5-1; unclear D gene. Trimming pared 0 bases from V and 0 bases from J, leaving 4 bases between. The CDR3 has 14 residues. Germline V lookup: CDR1 SGHRS, CDR2 YFSETQ. The CDR3 reads CASSLVYSYNEQFF. DNA for the CDR3: TGCGCCAGCAGCTTGGTGTACTCCTACAATGAGCAGTTCTTC.

The CDR3 reads CASSPGGVIGNEQFF. The CDR3 nucleotides read TGTGCCAGCAGCCCCGGGGGGGTAATAGGCAATGAGCAGTTCTTC. The chain carries TRBV7-8 and TRBJ2-1; 8 bases map to TRBD2. The V segment lost 5 bases and the J segment 6 bases; nucleotides outside the gene matches: 9. Germline lookup yields CDR1 SGHVS and CDR2 FQNEAQ. The CDR3 is made up of 15 amino acids.

V gene TRBV5-4 combines with J gene TRBJ2-5; 9 bases map to TRBD1. Per the germline V gene, CDR1 is SGHNT and CDR2 is YYREEE (reference sequence). The CDR3 contains 15 residues. V gave up 2 bases and J gave up 4 bases; unmatched junction bases: 6. The CDR3 spells CASSLDRGVGETQYF. The CDR3 DNA sequence: TGTGCCAGCAGCTTAGACAGGGGGGTTGGAGAGACCCAGTACTTC. The complete variable domain, with remaining parts taken from reference TRBV5-4 and TRBJ2-5, reads ETGVTQSPTHLIKTRGQQVTLRCSSQSGHNTVSWYQQALGQGPQFIFQYYREEENGRGNFPPRFSGLQFPNYSSELNVNALELDDSALYLCASSLDRGVGETQYFGPGTRLLVL.

The rearrangement uses TRBV15 and TRBJ2-5; no clear D. Trimming pared 6 bases from V and 5 bases from J, leaving 7 bases between. CDR3 size: 11 residues. Per germline, CDR1 LNHNV and CDR2 YYDKDF (reference sequence). The CDR3 DNA reads as TGTGCCACCAGGGAGCACGAGACCCAGTACTTC. It yields the protein CATREHETQYF.

The chain joins TRBV7-9 to TRBJ1-4, with D tentatively TRBD1 (6 bases). Germline V gives CDR1 SEHNR, CDR2 FQNEAQ (reference sequence). CDR3 size: 15 residues. Trimming pared 6 bases from V and 0 bases from J, leaving 11 bases between. In nucleotides, the CDR3 is TGTGCCAGCAGTCCCGACAGGACAACTAATGAAAAACTGTTTTTT. Its protein product is CASSPDRTTNEKLFF.

The chain has TRBV7-2 and TRBJ2-1, with 10 nucleotides matching TRBD1. The CDR3 totals 18 residues. Germline trimming cut 4 bases from V and 7 bases from J; bases unmatched to any gene: 16. In germline, CDR1 is SGHTA, CDR2 FQGNSA. CDR3 loop: CASSSRTKTGGGENEQFF. The CDR3, as DNA: TGTGCCAGCAGCTCCCGGACTAAGACAGGGGGCGGGGAGAATGAGCAGTTCTTC.

This sequence joins TRBV10-3 and TRBJ2-5; the D gene is possibly TRBD2 (5 bases). The last part of the DNA fits TRBJ2-7 better; the J call may be wrong. The CDR3 runs to 15 residues. In germline, CDR1 is ENHRY, CDR2 SYGVKD. Here the CDR3 reads CAISESRGQTYEQYF. The DNA for the CDR3 is TGTGCCATCAGTGAGTCACGGGGTCAGACGTACGAGCAGTACTTC.

CDR3 in amino acids: CASSSTQGAGREQYF. The CDR3 DNA follows: TGTGCCAGCAGCTCCACACAGGGGGCTGGTCGAGAGCAGTACTTC. The chain carries TRBV11-1 and TRBJ2-7, with TRBD1 matching 9 bases. Germline loops: CDR1 SGHAT, CDR2 FQDESV (reference sequence). With 4 bases clipped from V and 7 bases from J, the junction kept 11 bases outside the gene matches. The length of the CDR3 is 15 residues.

This chain joins TRBV28 and TRBJ2-2; 7 nucleotides match TRBD1. With V trimmed by 2 bases and J by 4 bases, 13 bases remained unmatched. CDR3 length: 18 amino acids. CDR1 is MDHEN and CDR2 is SYDVKM in the germline V gene. The DNA of the CDR3 is TGTGCCAGCAGTTTACCCCCTCCTTGGACAGGATCCACCGGGGAGCTGTTTTTT. This gives the protein CASSLPPPWTGSTGELFF.